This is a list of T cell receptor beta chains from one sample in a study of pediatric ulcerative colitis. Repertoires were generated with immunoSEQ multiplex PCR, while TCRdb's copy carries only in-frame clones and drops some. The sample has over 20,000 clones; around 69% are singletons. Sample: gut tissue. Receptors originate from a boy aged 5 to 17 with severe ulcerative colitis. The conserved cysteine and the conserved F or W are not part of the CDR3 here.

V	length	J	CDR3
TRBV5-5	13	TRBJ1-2	ASSLYAGDRYRYT
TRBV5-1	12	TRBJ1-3	ASSVGSEGNTIY
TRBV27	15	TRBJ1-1	ASPYRTGGLANTEAF
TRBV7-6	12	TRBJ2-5	ASSRTSGGETQY
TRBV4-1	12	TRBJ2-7	ASAPRDNAYEQY
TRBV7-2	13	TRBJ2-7	ASSLTLAGGREQY
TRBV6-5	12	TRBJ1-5	ASSIRGSNQPQH
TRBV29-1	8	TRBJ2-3	SVAGLGQY
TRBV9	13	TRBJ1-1	ASSADRVGNTEAF
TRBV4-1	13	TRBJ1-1	ASSTSDKENTEAF
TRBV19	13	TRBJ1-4	ASSIGQVSNEKLF
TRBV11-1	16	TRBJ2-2	ASSPSHSAGGNTGELF
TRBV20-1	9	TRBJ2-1	SFSLDREQF
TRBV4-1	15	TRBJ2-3	ASSRRGGQGTTDTQY
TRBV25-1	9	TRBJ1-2	AAGGGYGYT
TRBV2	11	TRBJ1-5	ASKETGDQPQH
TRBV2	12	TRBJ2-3	ASRLAVAGDTQY
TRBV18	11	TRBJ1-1	ASSPDRDTEAF
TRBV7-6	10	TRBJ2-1	ASSRDYNEQF
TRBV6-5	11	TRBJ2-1	ASRRTGYNEQF
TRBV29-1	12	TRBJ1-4	SARTGTGAEKLF
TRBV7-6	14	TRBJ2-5	ASSLLGGGPIETQY
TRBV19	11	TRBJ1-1	ASSISVTTRAF
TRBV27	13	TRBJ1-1	ASSPGQRMNTEAF
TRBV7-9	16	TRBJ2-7	ASSLGGGRQGISLEQY
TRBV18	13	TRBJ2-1	ASPDSSGDNNEQF
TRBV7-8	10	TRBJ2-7	ASSLTSYEQY
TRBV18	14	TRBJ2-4	ASSPATGSGKNIQY
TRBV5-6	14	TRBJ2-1	ASSLGALTPINEQF
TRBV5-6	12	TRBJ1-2	ASSQGQVNYGYT
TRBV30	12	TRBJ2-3	ALISGQYTDTQY
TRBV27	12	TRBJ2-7	ASSLGQVSYEQY
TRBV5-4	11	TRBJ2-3	ASSLDSGDTQY
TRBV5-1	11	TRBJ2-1	ASSLGSLGEQF
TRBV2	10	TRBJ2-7	ASSEWSIEQY
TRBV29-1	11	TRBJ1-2	SVAFLGQKGYT
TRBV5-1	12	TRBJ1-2	ASSSGLLGDRYT
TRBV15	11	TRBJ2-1	ATSSLASNEQF
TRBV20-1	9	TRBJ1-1	SAPEQGYAF
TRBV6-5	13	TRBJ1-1	ASSYSINWDTEAF
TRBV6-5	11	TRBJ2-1	ASSLKGHLEQF
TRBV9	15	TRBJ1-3	ASSVDGAAYSGNTIY
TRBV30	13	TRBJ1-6	AWSFGIGAITPLH
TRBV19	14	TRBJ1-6	ASSTVRRAWNSPLH
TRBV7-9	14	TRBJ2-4	ASSPFEGPAKNIQY
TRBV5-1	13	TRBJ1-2	ASSFDVTSNYGYT
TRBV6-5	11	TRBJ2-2	ASTKGRTGELF
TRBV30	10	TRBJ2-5	AWRGPRATQY
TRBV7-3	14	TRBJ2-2	ASSLTRRRGTGELF
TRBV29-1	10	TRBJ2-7	SAGLRADEQY